This T cell receptor (beta chain) was captured by sequencing in a study of cytomegalovirus exposure and HLA in healthy donors. PCR employed 60 Vbeta and 13 Jbeta primers. Sequencing used immunoSEQ multiplex PCR; TCRdb keeps in-frame clones, though not all of them. Among some 120,000 clones listed, approximately 80% were seen once. Study observations and caveats: The investigators catalogued 164 TCR beta chains as cytomegalovirus-associated. Using a false discovery rate of 0.05, a later analysis showed that roughly 16,000 TCR beta sequences were associated with HLA alleles.

This CDR3 region has 17 residues. J lost 2 bases, V lost 5 bases, and 10 bases had no gene match. Looked up from germline, CDR1 is SEHNR and CDR2 is FQNEAQ (reference sequence). This clone was observed a single time. The antigen is not known. The chain joins TRBV7-9 to TRBJ2-3; 10 bases align to TRBD2. The receptor comes from a man under 40 in good health and CMV-seronegative. The sequenced sample was PBMCs. The CDR3 nucleotides read TGTGCCAGCAGCGCCCCTAAACTAGCGGGGTACACAGATACGCAGTATTTT. Protein: CASSAPKLAGYTDTQYF.